This TCR beta chain emerged from a study of PD-1 blockade in mismatch repair-deficient tumors. General study findings and limits: Tumor-resident clones, often absent from pretreatment blood, expanded after pembrolizumab and then contracted.

This table comes from immunoSEQ multiplex PCR, and its TCRdb copy is limited to in-frame clones, with some not included. Among roughly 130,000 clones listed, around nine tenths were seen once. Points on this clone: Its target is unknown.

All patients were mismatch repair deficient, assessed by either PCR or immunohistochemistry. The sequencing here drew on peripheral blood, taken 70 to 72 weeks after starting pembrolizumab. The receptor comes from an adult with mismatch repair-deficient cancer.

The CDR3 is CAISEEVYQPQHF. CDR3 coding DNA: TGTGCCATCAGTGAGGAGGTCTATCAGCCCCAGCATTTT. The genes are TRBV10-3 and TRBJ1-5, with D hard to call. Per the germline V gene, CDR1 is ENHRY and CDR2 is SYGVKD. CDR3 length equals 13 residues. V was trimmed by 2 bases and J by 5 bases, leaving 7 bases between them.